This T cell receptor (beta chain) was identified during a study of T cells in Graves' hyperthyroidism and ophthalmopathy. At the level of the study: Peripheral blood draws took place at initial diagnosis, ahead of any treatment. Study observations and caveats: For ophthalmopathy, model prediction preceded onset by a median about 6.2 months.

TCR beta CDR3 region amplification was performed from RNA transcripts. TCR CDR3 regions were first amplified by RT-PCR with HTBI primers. In TCRdb, the multiplex PCR reads were re-called with MiXCR into one record per CDR3 protein. The sample yields some 500,000 distinct CDR3 sequences, approximately 25% seen once. Among ophthalmopathy patients, the Clinical Activity Score reached at least 3, the NOSPECS grade reached at least 4, and duration remained under 3 months. The CDR3 spans 12 residues. Germline-derived CDR1 and CDR2 are SQVTM and ANQGSEA. The ends lost 6 bases at V and 3 bases at J; junction bases unmatched: 3. This clonotype was observed a few times. Its antigen is still unknown.

This rearrangement joins TRBV29-1 to TRBJ2-5; 8 positions match TRBD1. The TCR sequence derives from a woman in her twenties or thirties with Graves' ophthalmopathy. Sequencing was carried out using blood. The CDR3 nucleotides read TGCAGCGTCACACAGGGGGAAGAGACCCAGTACTTC. Its protein product is CSVTQGEETQYF.